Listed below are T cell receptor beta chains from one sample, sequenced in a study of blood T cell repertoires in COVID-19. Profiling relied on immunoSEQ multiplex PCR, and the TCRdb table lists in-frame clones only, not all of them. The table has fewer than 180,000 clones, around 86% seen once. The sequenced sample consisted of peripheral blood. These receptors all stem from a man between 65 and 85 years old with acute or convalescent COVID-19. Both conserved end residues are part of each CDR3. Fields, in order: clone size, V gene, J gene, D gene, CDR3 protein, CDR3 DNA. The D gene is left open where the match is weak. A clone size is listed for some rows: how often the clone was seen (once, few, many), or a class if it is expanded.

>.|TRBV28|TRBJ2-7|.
CASSPDRTTYEQYF
TGTGCCAGCAGTCCCGACAGGACCACCTACGAGCAGTACTTC
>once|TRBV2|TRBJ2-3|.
CASSPGTLRYF
TGTGCCAGCAGTCCCGGGACTTTACGGTATTTT
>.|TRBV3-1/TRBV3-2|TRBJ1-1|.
CASTSREGQGLPNTEAFF
TGTGCCAGCACCTCAAGAGAGGGGCAGGGGCTACCTAACACTGAAGCTTTCTTT
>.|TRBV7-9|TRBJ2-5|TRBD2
CASSRASGSQETQYF
TGTGCCAGCAGCCGGGCGAGCGGGAGTCAAGAGACCCAGTACTTC
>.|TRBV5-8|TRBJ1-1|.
CASSLYRTVNTEAFF
TGTGCCAGCAGCTTGTACCGGACAGTGAACACTGAAGCTTTCTTT
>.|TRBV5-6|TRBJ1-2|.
CASSLDRVGYGYTF
TGTGCCAGCAGCTTGGACCGGGTAGGCTATGGCTACACCTTC
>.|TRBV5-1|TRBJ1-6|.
CASSWQQGNNSPLHF
TGCGCCAGCAGCTGGCAGCAGGGGAACAATTCACCCCTCCACTTT
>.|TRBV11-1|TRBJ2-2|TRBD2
CASTRRERSGELFF
TGTGCCAGCACGAGGCGGGAGCGGTCCGGGGAGCTGTTTTTT
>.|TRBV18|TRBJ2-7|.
CASSPPGREQYF
TGTGCCAGCTCACCACCGGGGAGGGAGCAGTACTTC
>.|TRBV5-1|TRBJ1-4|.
CASSQDSATNEKLFF
TGCGCCAGCAGCCAAGACAGTGCAACTAATGAAAAACTGTTTTTT
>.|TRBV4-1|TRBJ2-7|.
CASSPPGIPYEQYF
TGCGCCAGCAGCCCTCCCGGGATACCCTACGAGCAGTACTTC
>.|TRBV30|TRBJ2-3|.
CAWTLVADTQYF
TGTGCCTGGACCCTTGTTGCAGATACGCAGTATTTT
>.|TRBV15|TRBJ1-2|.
CATSRTGSTGRTF
TGTGCCACCAGCAGAACCGGGAGTACCGGCCGCACCTTC
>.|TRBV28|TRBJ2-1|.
CASSFVDPTGVEQFF
TGTGCCAGCAGTTTCGTTGACCCGACGGGGGTCGAGCAGTTCTTC
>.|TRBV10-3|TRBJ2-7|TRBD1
CAISGDRGEQYF
TGTGCCATCAGTGGGGACAGGGGGGAGCAGTACTTC
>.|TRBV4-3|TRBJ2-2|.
CASSQDGITNTGELFF
TGCGCCAGCAGCCAAGACGGGATCACTAACACCGGGGAGCTGTTTTTT
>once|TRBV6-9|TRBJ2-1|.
CASSYLSRGFNEQFF
TGTGCCAGCAGTTATCTCTCCAGGGGATTCAATGAGCAGTTCTTC
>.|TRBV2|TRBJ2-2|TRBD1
CASQWTGRTGELFF
TGTGCCAGTCAGTGGACAGGGCGAACCGGGGAGCTGTTTTTT
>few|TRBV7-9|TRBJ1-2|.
CASSLWGRDWGRYTF
TGTGCCAGCAGCTTGTGGGGCCGGGACTGGGGTCGCTACACCTTC
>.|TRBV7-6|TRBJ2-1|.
CASRPRLGGDYNEQFF
TGTGCCAGCAGACCACGACTGGGGGGAGATTACAATGAGCAGTTCTTC
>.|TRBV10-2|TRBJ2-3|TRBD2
CASSVLAGVTDTQYF
TGCGCCAGCAGTGTACTAGCGGGGGTCACAGATACGCAGTATTTT
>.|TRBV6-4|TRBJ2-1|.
CASSLEEGFGEQFF
TGTGCCAGCAGTTTGGAGGAAGGGTTCGGTGAGCAGTTCTTC
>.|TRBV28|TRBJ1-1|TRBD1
CASSVSGTGLMNTEAFF
TGTGCCAGCAGTGTATCCGGGACAGGCCTTATGAACACTGAAGCTTTCTTT
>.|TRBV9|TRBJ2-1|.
CASSVVPSANHNEQFF
TGTGCCAGCAGCGTAGTCCCTAGCGCTAATCACAATGAGCAGTTCTTC
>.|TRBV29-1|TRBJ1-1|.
CSVLRAGEEAFF
TGCAGCGTTCTTCGGGCAGGGGAGGAAGCTTTCTTT